This note documents a single T cell receptor beta chain sequence. TCRdb keeps only in-frame clones here, not all; method: immunoSEQ multiplex PCR. Found here are some 5,500 clones, 97% of them singletons; the top ten hold 11%. This record belongs to a study of T cells in tuberculosis. Time point described: new active TB diagnosis, blood taken before or within 7 days of starting treatment. This CDR3 has 16 residues. Germline values: CDR1 SGDLS, CDR2 YYNGEE. J lost 2 bases, V lost 4 bases, and 7 bases had no gene match. This chain links TRBV9 with TRBJ2-1; 9 bases align to TRBD1. This TCR was sampled from an adult with tuberculosis. The sequencing here drew on PBMCs, taken at tuberculosis diagnosis. The CDR3 loop reads CASSPSTGGAYNEQFF. The CDR3 nucleotides are TGTGCCAGCAGCCCCTCGACAGGGGGGGCCTACAATGAGCAGTTCTTC.